This T cell receptor beta chain derives from a study of cytomegalovirus exposure and HLA in healthy donors. In the PCR, 60 Vbeta and 13 Jbeta primers were used. Only in-frame clones appear in the TCRdb table, and some are missing; sequencing was by immunoSEQ multiplex PCR. Among more than 140,000 clones listed, about 75% were seen once. Germline V gene lookup returns CDR1 SGHNT and CDR2 YYREEE (reference sequence). Trimming left V 2 bases short and J 0 bases short, with 8 bases between. The CDR3 sequence is 14 residues long. Study conclusions and caveats: The study flagged around 150 TCR beta chains as cytomegalovirus-associated. Immune exposure was documented only through CMV serostatus.

Points on this clone: The antigen is undetermined.

The sequence was obtained from a male donor in good health and CMV-seronegative. The chain has TRBV5-4 and TRBJ1-1; D may be TRBD1 (5 bases). Material for sequencing was PBMCs. Here the CDR3 DNA reads TGTGCCAGCAGCTTCAGGGCATTGAACACTGAAGCTTTCTTT. It is translated as CASSFRALNTEAFF. The entire variable domain, with the rest obtained from reference TRBV5-4 and TRBJ1-1, is as follows: ETGVTQSPTHLIKTRGQQVTLRCSSQSGHNTVSWYQQALGQGPQFIFQYYREEENGRGNFPPRFSGLQFPNYSSELNVNALELDDSALYLCASSFRALNTEAFFGQGTRLTVV.